A single sample gave rise to the 21 T cell receptor beta chains below, sequenced in a study of blood T cell repertoires in COVID-19. This table comes from immunoSEQ multiplex PCR, and its TCRdb copy is limited to in-frame clones, with some not included. The sample holds approximately 140,000 clones, roughly 80% seen once. Sequenced sample: PBMCs or T cells enriched from blood (not recorded which). The receptor source for this set is a man aged 35 to 55 with acute COVID-19.

This clone was counted a few times. The rearrangement uses TRBV4-3 and TRBJ2-7, with 7 bases lining up with TRBD1. Trimming cost V 4 bases and J 3 bases; bases outside gene matches: 6. Germline V lookup: CDR1 LGHNA, CDR2 YSLEER. This CDR3 is 14 amino acids long. CDR3 region: CASSLYRGLYEQYF. CDR3 DNA: TGCGCCAGCAGCCTTTATAGGGGGCTCTACGAGCAGTACTTC.

The chain has TRBV3-1 (or the pseudogene TRBV3-2) and TRBJ1-5; no firm D call. CDR1 is LGHDT, CDR2 YNNKEL, per germline (reference sequence). The V end lost 0 bases, the J end lost 5 bases, and 8 bases lay between the germline ends. The CDR3 covers 14 residues. The CDR3 bases are TGTGCCAGCAGCCAAGATTTGGCTCATCAGCCCCAGCATTTT. Its protein product is CASSQDLAHQPQHF.

The chain couples TRBV5-8 to TRBJ1-4, with TRBD1 identical over 7 bases. Germline CDR1 reads SGHTS; CDR2 reads YDEGEE. CDR3 size: 15 residues. J lost 5 bases, V lost 4 bases, and 8 bases had no gene match. The CDR3 coding sequence is TGTGCCAGCAGCCCCAGGGGACAGTCGAATGAAAAACTGTTTTTT. It translates to CASSPRGQSNEKLFF.

V usage is TRBV27 and J usage is TRBJ2-2, with TRBD1 as a possible D gene (5 bases). CDR1 and CDR2 from the germline V gene are MNHEY and SMNVEV (reference sequence). This CDR3 has 14 residues. Trimming took 10 bases from V and 0 from J, leaving 12 bases between them. The CDR3 bases are TGTGCCACCCGACAGAGCACGAACACCGGGGAGCTGTTTTTT. This translates into CATRQSTNTGELFF.

This clone came up once. The CDR3 bases are TGTGCCAGCAGTGATTCCAGGGTGAACACTGAAGCTTTCTTT. Its protein product is CASSDSRVNTEAFF. The chain carries TRBV6-1 and TRBJ1-1; TRBD1 is a possible D gene (5 bases). Germline lookup yields CDR1 MNHNS and CDR2 SASEGT. V dropped 3 bases and J dropped 0 bases, with 8 bases sitting between them. CDR3 length equals 14 residues.

This chain uses TRBV27 with TRBJ2-7; 10 bases are a match to TRBD2. Trimming removed 2 bases from V and 10 bases from J; junction bases left unmatched: 5. Per germline, CDR1 MNHEY and CDR2 SMNVEV (reference sequence). This CDR3 is built from 13 residues. The CDR3 reads CASSLRLAGDQYF. DNA of the CDR3: TGTGCCAGCAGTTTACGACTAGCGGGCGATCAGTACTTC.

J is TRBJ1-2 and V is TRBV9; D unresolved. The CDR3 consists of 13 residues. V lost 0 bases to trimming and J lost 2 bases, with 5 bases between them. In germline, CDR1 is SGDLS, CDR2 YYNGEE. DNA for the CDR3: TGTGCCAGCAGCGTAGTACAGAACTATGGCTACACCTTC. This encodes CASSVVQNYGYTF.

The rearrangement joins TRBV6-5 to TRBJ1-5; D possibly corresponds to TRBD1 (6 bases). In germline, CDR1 is MNHEY, CDR2 SVGAGI. The V end lost 2 bases, the J end lost 1 base, and 12 bases lay between the germline ends. The CDR3 runs to 16 residues. CDR3 loop: CASSYGAGVSNQPQHF. The CDR3 DNA reads TGTGCCAGCAGTTACGGGGCAGGGGTGAGCAATCAGCCCCAGCATTTT.

The rearrangement joins TRBV5-1 to TRBJ2-1; 9 nucleotides agree with TRBD2. Germline CDR1 is SGHRS and CDR2 is YFSETQ. The CDR3 consists of 17 residues. Germline trimming cut 6 bases from V and 0 bases from J; bases unmatched to any gene: 10. The CDR3 sequence: CASNPRGSGSSYNEQFF. The CDR3 DNA sequence: TGCGCCAGCAACCCCAGGGGTAGCGGGAGCTCCTACAATGAGCAGTTCTTC.

This clone appeared a single time. This chain links TRBV11-3 with TRBJ2-7, with D possibly matching TRBD2 (5 bases). Trimming removed 5 bases at V and 1 base at J, with 9 bases between. In germline, CDR1 is SGHNT, CDR2 YENEEA. The length of the CDR3 is 13 residues. The CDR3 region is CASSPGSSYEQYF. CDR3 DNA sequence: TGTGCCAGCAGCCCGGGATCGTCCTACGAGCAGTACTTC.

The gene calls are TRBV5-5 and TRBJ1-2; the D gene is possibly TRBD1 (5 bases). Germline V gene data show CDR1 as SGHKS and CDR2 as YYEKEE (reference sequence). CDR3 length equals 15 residues. V dropped 1 base and J dropped 5 bases, with 15 bases sitting between them. The CDR3 nucleotides are TGTGCCAGCAGCTTGAGCGGGACCATAGCTTATGGCTACACCTTC. Protein product: CASSLSGTIAYGYTF.

The rearrangement links TRBV11-2 to TRBJ2-5; TRBD2 matches 11 bases. The CDR3 totals 16 residues. After removal of 5 bases from V and 5 bases from J, the junction contained 10 bases not matched to a gene. Germline CDR1 SGHAT, CDR2 FQNNGV. This CDR3 reads CASSATSGGPGETQYF. In DNA form, the CDR3 reads TGTGCCAGCAGCGCTACTAGCGGGGGCCCCGGGGAGACCCAGTACTTC.

The CDR3 region is CASSLVADTQYF. For the CDR3, the DNA is TGTGCCAGCAGCTTAGTAGCAGATACGCAGTATTTT. The V and J genes are TRBV7-9 and TRBJ2-3, with unresolved D. Germline CDR1 and CDR2: SEHNR and FQNEAQ (reference sequence). Trimming left V 1 base short and J 4 bases short, with 3 bases between. The length of the CDR3 is 12 residues.

The chain uses TRBV13 and TRBJ2-1; D is unclear. This CDR3 has 16 residues. Per the germline V gene, CDR1 is PRHDT and CDR2 is FYEKMQ (reference sequence). V gave up 3 bases and J gave up 6 bases, with 18 bases separating them. CDR3 DNA: TGTGCCAGCAGCTTTTATTATGTGGGCTTATCCAATGAGCAGTTCTTC. This gives the protein CASSFYYVGLSNEQFF.

The chain combines TRBV21-1 with TRBJ1-2. TRBV21-1 is listed as a pseudogene. The CDR3 consists of 11 residues. CDR3 nucleotide sequence: TGTGCCAGAGAATGGGGGGGACGCTACACCTTC. Translation: CAREWGGRYTF.

The chain employs TRBV18 and TRBJ2-1, with D possibly TRBD2 on 6 matching bases. V was shortened by 4 bases and J by 7 bases, with 14 bases between the two germline ends. Germline-derived CDR1 and CDR2 are KGHSH and LQKENI. The CDR3 totals 14 residues. The CDR3 DNA is TGTGCCAGCTCACGCACTGGGGGGAAAAATGAGCAGTTCTTC. Its translation: CASSRTGGKNEQFF.

This rearrangement joins TRBV24-1 to TRBJ2-7; weak D call: TRBD2 (5 bases). CDR3 length equals 14 residues. V was cut by 5 bases and J by 0 bases, with 10 bases left in between. Germline V gene data show CDR1 as KGHDR and CDR2 as SFDVKD. CDR3 DNA sequence: TGTGCCACCAGTGCCCAGGAGGACTCCTACGAGCAGTACTTC. It codes for CATSAQEDSYEQYF.

The J gene is TRBJ2-3, the V gene TRBV15; 16 bases are shared with TRBD2. Germline V CDR1 and CDR2: LNHNV, YYDKDF (reference sequence). The length of the CDR3 is 18 residues. J was trimmed by 2 bases and V by 5 bases; bases with no gene match: 7. The CDR3 nucleotides read TGTGCCACCAGCGCGGGACTAGCGGGGGGGCGTGACACAGATACGCAGTATTTT. Encoded protein: CATSAGLAGGRDTDTQYF.

The V and J genes are TRBV4-3 and TRBJ2-3; 8 positions match TRBD2. This CDR3 is 18 amino acids long. Germline V gene data show CDR1 as LGHNA and CDR2 as YSLEER. The junction had 10 bases not matched to a gene; V was cut back by 0 bases and J by 2 bases. Written as DNA, the CDR3 is TGCGCCAGCAGCCAAGATAGAGGCGGGGGGACCTTCACAGATACGCAGTATTTT. Encoded protein: CASSQDRGGGTFTDTQYF.

The V and J genes are TRBV10-2 and TRBJ1-1; D call uncertain. CDR1 is WSHSY, CDR2 SAAADI, per germline. The CDR3 covers 12 residues. Trimming removed 3 bases at V and 5 bases at J, with 7 bases between. CDR3 loop: CASSDVGTEAFF. In DNA form, the CDR3 reads TGCGCCAGCAGTGATGTCGGGACTGAAGCTTTCTTT.

The V call is TRBV4-1, the J call TRBJ2-3, with TRBD1 matching 7 bases. Germline CDR1 is MGHRA and CDR2 is YSYEKL. V dropped 6 bases and J dropped 2; count of bases not matched to a gene: 8. The length of the CDR3 is 15 residues. The CDR3 here is CASSPTGDITDTQYF. The CDR3 nucleotides are TGCGCCAGCAGTCCCACAGGGGATATCACAGATACGCAGTATTTT.